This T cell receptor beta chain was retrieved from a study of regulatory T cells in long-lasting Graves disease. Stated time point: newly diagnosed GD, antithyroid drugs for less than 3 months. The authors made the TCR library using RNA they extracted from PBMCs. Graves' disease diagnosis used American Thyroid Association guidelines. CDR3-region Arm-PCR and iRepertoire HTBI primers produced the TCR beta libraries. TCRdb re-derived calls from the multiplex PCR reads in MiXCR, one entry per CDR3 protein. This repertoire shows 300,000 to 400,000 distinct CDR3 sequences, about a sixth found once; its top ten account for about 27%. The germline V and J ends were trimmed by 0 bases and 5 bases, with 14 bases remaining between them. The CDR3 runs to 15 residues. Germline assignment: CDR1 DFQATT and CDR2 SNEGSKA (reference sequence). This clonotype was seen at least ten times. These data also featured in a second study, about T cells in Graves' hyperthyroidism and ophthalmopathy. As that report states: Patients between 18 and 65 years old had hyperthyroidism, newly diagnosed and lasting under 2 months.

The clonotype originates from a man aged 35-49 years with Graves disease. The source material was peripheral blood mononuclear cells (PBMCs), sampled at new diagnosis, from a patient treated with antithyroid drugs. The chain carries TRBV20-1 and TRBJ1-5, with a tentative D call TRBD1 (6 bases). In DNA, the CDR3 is TGCAGTGCTAGAGATAGGAGGGCAGGGGATCAGCCCCAGCATTTT. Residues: CSARDRRAGDQPQHF.